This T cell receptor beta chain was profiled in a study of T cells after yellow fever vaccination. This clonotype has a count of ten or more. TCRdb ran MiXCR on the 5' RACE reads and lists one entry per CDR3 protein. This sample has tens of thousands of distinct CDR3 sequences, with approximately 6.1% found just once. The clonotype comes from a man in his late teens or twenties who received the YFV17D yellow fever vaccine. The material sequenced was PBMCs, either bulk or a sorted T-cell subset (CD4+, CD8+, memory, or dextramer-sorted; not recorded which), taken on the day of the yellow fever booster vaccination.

The CDR3 sequence is CASSTGGEQYF. The CDR3 DNA reads as TGTGCCAGCAGCACAGGGGGCGAGCAGTACTTC. This sequence joins TRBV27 and TRBJ2-7, with 8 bases matching TRBD1. J was trimmed by 6 bases and V by 6 bases; bases with no gene match: 1. CDR3 length: 11 residues. Germline V lookup: CDR1 MNHEY, CDR2 SMNVEV (reference sequence).